This entry describes one T cell receptor (beta chain). In germline, CDR1 is LGHDT, CDR2 YNNKEL (reference sequence). Trimming cost V 6 bases and J 2 bases, with 13 bases left between them. The CDR3 contains 14 residues. The data are from a study of CD4 and CD8 cells across lung adenocarcinoma regions. One entry per CDR3 protein results from TCRdb running MiXCR on the PCR reads. This table has about 16,000 distinct CDR3 sequences, over 50% appearing once. The rearrangement uses TRBV3-1 and TRBJ2-5; perhaps TRBD1 as D (5 bases). The sequence was collected from a female donor with lung adenocarcinoma. The CD4 and CD8 labels of this study may be unreliable. The sequenced sample consisted of CD8+ T cells from the center of a lung tumor. CDR3 in DNA: TGTGCCAGCAGACCAAGGGGTGGTCAAGAGACCCAGTACTTC. It yields the protein CASRPRGGQETQYF.